These 28 T cell receptor beta chains share one sample of origin, sequenced in a study of shared clonotypes between healthy human individuals (dated by TCRdb to 2019 to 2021). CD8 naive samples were obtained by positive selection for CCR7 among CD45RO-negative cells, yielding a CD45RA+CCR7+ population from which TemRA cells were excluded. Library prep was done by the immunoSEQ multiplex PCR assay. This immuneACCESS table, as held by TCRdb, lists in-frame sequences with V and J called but not all clones. Of the missing ones, under half trace to an unresolved V gene in checked studies; the others have no known cause. For this sample the table gives about 2 million clones, of which just under 95% were detected only once. The ten largest clones represent roughly 1% of the sample. Material: naive CD8+ T cells sorted from blood. The sample's cell subset or site label is to be understood as: CD45RA+CCR7+. The receptors come from a man younger than 30 in good health.

The chain carries TRBV28 and TRBJ2-7; 10 positions agree with TRBD1. With 5 bases clipped from V and 2 bases from J, the junction kept 6 bases outside the gene matches. CDR1 MDHEN and CDR2 SYDVKM come from the germline V gene. This CDR3 region has 15 residues. For the CDR3, the DNA is TGTGCCAGCAGTCTCGCGGACAGGGGGGCCTACGAGCAGTACTTC. This codes for CASSLADRGAYEQYF.

About this clone: The sample has other DNA sequences that encode this CDR3 too. V is TRBV13 and J is TRBJ2-7; D might be TRBD1 or TRBD2, each matching 5 bases. Trimming cost V 4 bases and J 2 bases, with 9 bases left between them. The CDR3 covers 13 residues. The germline V gene encodes CDR1 PRHDT and CDR2 FYEKMQ (reference sequence). The CDR3 loop is CASSWGRTYEQYF. The CDR3 bases are TGTGCCAGCAGCTGGGGACGAACCTACGAGCAGTACTTC.

This chain joins TRBV13 and TRBJ1-1; D not certain. Trimming removed 2 bases at V and 1 base at J, with 2 bases between. The CDR3 is made up of 12 amino acids. Germline V gene sequence: CDR1 PRHDT, CDR2 FYEKMQ (reference sequence). CDR3 sequence: CASSLKNTEAFF. DNA of the CDR3: TGTGCCAGCAGCTTAAAGAACACTGAAGCTTTCTTT.

This chain connects TRBV6-6 to TRBJ2-7; D uncertain. Germline V gene sequence: CDR1 MNHNY, CDR2 SVGAGI (reference sequence). With 10 bases removed from V and 5 bases from J, the gap between germline ends came to 12 bases. This CDR3 has 11 amino acids. The CDR3 DNA reads TGTGCCACCCACTACACTGACGAGCAGTACTTC. This sequence encodes CATHYTDEQYF.

The rearrangement links TRBV5-1 to TRBJ2-7; D possibly matches TRBD1 or TRBD2 (5 bases each). Germline CDR1 reads SGHRS; CDR2 reads YFSETQ. V was cut by 4 bases and J by 0 bases, with 14 bases left in between. The CDR3 is 15 amino acids. The CDR3 DNA follows: TGCGCCAGCAGCCCCCGGGACGGAAGCTCCTACGAGCAGTACTTC. Protein product: CASSPRDGSSYEQYF. Filled out from reference TRBV5-1 and TRBJ2-7, the complete variable domain reads KAGVTQTPRYLIKTRGQQVTLSCSPISGHRSVSWYQQTPGQGLQFLFEYFSETQRNKGNFPGRFSGRQFSNSRSEMNVSTLELGDSALYLCASSPRDGSSYEQYFGPGTRLTVT.

This clone was picked up one time. The chain is built from TRBV5-1 and TRBJ2-2, with 11 bases lining up with TRBD1. There are 16 residues in the CDR3. The V and J ends lost 2 bases and 2 bases, in that order; junction bases with no gene match: 2. Germline V gene sequence: CDR1 SGHRS, CDR2 YFSETQ. The CDR3 spells CASSFWTGGNTGELFF. Here the CDR3 DNA reads TGCGCCAGCAGCTTCTGGACAGGGGGCAACACCGGGGAGCTGTTTTTT.

The rearrangement joins TRBV7-8 to TRBJ2-1, with D perhaps matching TRBD1 or TRBD2 (6 bases each). Looked up from germline, CDR1 is SGHVS and CDR2 is FQNEAQ. Trimming shortened V by 5 bases and J by 12 bases, and 23 bases separated the two germline ends. This CDR3 region has 15 residues. CDR3 in DNA: TGTGCCAGCAGCGACCTAGCTATGGGGGGCGTCGGGCAGTTCTTC. Its translation: CASSDLAMGGVGQFF. The entire variable domain, with the rest obtained from reference TRBV7-8 and TRBJ2-1, is as follows: GAGVSQSPRYKVAKRGQDVALRCDPISGHVSLFWYQQALGQGPEFLTYFQNEAQLDKSGLPSDRFFAERPEGSVSTLKIQRTQQEDSAVYLCASSDLAMGGVGQFFGPGTRLTVL.

This chain joins TRBV30 and TRBJ1-5; possibly TRBD1 for D (5 bases). The CDR3 is made up of 13 amino acids. V dropped 0 bases and J dropped 7 bases, with 10 bases sitting between them. Germline assignment: CDR1 GTSNPN and CDR2 SVGIG (reference sequence). CDR3 nucleotides: TGTGCCTGGAGTGTATGGGACGGGCAGCCCCAGCATTTT. Residues: CAWSVWDGQPQHF.

Concerning this clone itself: Other DNA sequences in this specimen translate into the identical CDR3. The chain couples TRBV28 to TRBJ1-6; TRBD1 matches 8 bases. V gave up 5 bases and J gave up 5 bases; unmatched junction bases: 2. Germline values: CDR1 MDHEN, CDR2 SYDVKM. The CDR3 contains 14 residues. The CDR3 loop is CASSPGQDNSPLHF. The CDR3 nucleotides read TGTGCCAGCAGTCCGGGACAGGATAATTCACCCCTCCACTTT.

J is TRBJ1-4 and V is TRBV6-5; TRBD1 might be the D (5 bases). The length of the CDR3 is 15 residues. CDR1 and CDR2 (germline): MNHEY, SVGAGI. V was trimmed by 0 bases and J by 8 bases, leaving 13 bases between them. In DNA form, the CDR3 reads TGTGCCAGCAGTTACTCTGACGGGGCCCAGGAAAAACTGTTTTTT. Protein product: CASSYSDGAQEKLFF.

This clone was detected only once. The chain carries TRBV7-6 and TRBJ2-7, with 7 bases matching TRBD1. V was clipped by 5 bases and J by 2 bases; unmatched bases: 12. Germline V gives CDR1 SGHVS, CDR2 FNYEAQ. CDR3 length: 16 residues. The CDR3, as DNA: TGTGCCAGCAGCCCGAGGACCGGGACAGACCCCTACGAGCAGTACTTC. It is translated as CASSPRTGTDPYEQYF.

The V and J genes are TRBV27 and TRBJ2-6; D gene uncertain. The CDR3 runs 16 residues. CDR1 and CDR2 from the germline V gene are MNHEY and SMNVEV (reference sequence). V gave up 5 bases and J gave up 4 bases, with 15 bases separating them. CDR3 protein: CASSAVGVSGANVLTF. DNA of the CDR3: TGTGCCAGCAGTGCCGTTGGTGTGTCCGGGGCCAACGTCCTGACTTTC.

The chain employs TRBV6-5 and TRBJ2-3, with D maybe TRBD2 (7 bases). Trimming pared 10 bases from V and 2 bases from J, leaving 13 bases between. Germline V lookup: CDR1 MNHEY, CDR2 SVGAGI. The length of the CDR3 is 13 residues. The CDR3, as DNA: TGTGCCACCGCGGGGGCCTTCACAGATACGCAGTATTTT. Amino acid sequence: CATAGAFTDTQYF.

The chain employs TRBV27 and TRBJ1-5; no firm D call. The CDR3 runs 16 residues. Trimming pared 1 base from V and 0 bases from J, leaving 10 bases between. Per the germline V gene, CDR1 is MNHEY and CDR2 is SMNVEV (reference sequence). The CDR3 region is CASSLFPVDSNQPQHF. In nucleotides, the CDR3 is TGTGCCAGCAGTTTATTTCCCGTTGATAGCAATCAGCCCCAGCATTTT.

The V call is TRBV6-5, the J call TRBJ2-2, with TRBD1 matching over 7 bases. The germline CDR1 and CDR2 sequences are MNHEY and SVGAGI. V lost 6 bases and J lost 3; bases outside the gene matches: 1. This CDR3 has 13 amino acids. The CDR3 is CASRGTDTGELFF. CDR3 bases: TGTGCCAGCAGGGGGACAGACACCGGGGAGCTGTTTTTT.

A note on this clone: This sample includes further DNA sequences coding for the same CDR3. The V call is TRBV4-1, the J call TRBJ2-7; a weak D match, TRBD1 (5 bases). Germline V gene data show CDR1 as MGHRA and CDR2 as YSYEKL. This CDR3 has 13 residues. Trimming shortened V by 3 bases and J by 5 bases, and 11 bases separated the two germline ends. The CDR3 reads CASSHTQGNEQYF. The CDR3 DNA is TGCGCCAGCAGCCATACCCAGGGAAACGAGCAGTACTTC.

Worth noting for this clone: The sample contains more than one DNA sequence encoding this CDR3. CDR3 in amino acids: CASSLKGTPYEQYF. CDR3 DNA sequence: TGTGCCAGCAGTTTAAAGGGGACCCCCTACGAGCAGTACTTC. The chain is built from TRBV27 and TRBJ2-7; possibly TRBD1 or TRBD2 for D (5 bases each). Germline V CDR1 and CDR2: MNHEY, SMNVEV (reference sequence). The CDR3 length is 14 residues. Trimming cost V 2 bases and J 2 bases, with 10 bases left between them.

The chain links TRBV4-1 to TRBJ1-3, with D unclear. Germline CDR1 MGHRA, CDR2 YSYEKL. The CDR3 is 15 residues long. Deletions cut 0 bases from V and 2 bases from J, with 8 bases between. CDR3 sequence (DNA): TGCGCCAGCAGCCAAGATGTGACGACTGGAAACACCATATATTTT. It encodes CASSQDVTTGNTIYF.

The V gene is TRBV27, the J gene TRBJ1-2; possible D gene TRBD1, 5 bases. The length of the CDR3 is 16 residues. CDR1 and CDR2 (germline): MNHEY, SMNVEV (reference sequence). The V gene lost 2 bases and the J gene lost 1 base, with 14 bases spanning the gap. The CDR3 bases are TGTGCCAGCAGTTTAAAGGGGCAGACCTTTAACTATGGCTACACCTTC. Protein: CASSLKGQTFNYGYTF.

The CDR3 DNA follows: TGTGCCAGCTCACCAGGGGCCGAGACCTACGAGCAGTACTTC. Residues: CASSPGAETYEQYF. The chain couples TRBV18 to TRBJ2-7, with a possible D match to TRBD1 (5 bases). The CDR3 has 14 amino acids. The ends were cut back, 2 bases at V and 2 bases at J, with 10 bases in the middle. Germline V CDR1 and CDR2: KGHSH, LQKENI.

A remark on this clone: This CDR3 is also generated by other DNA sequences in the sample. J is TRBJ2-7 and V is TRBV9; TRBD1 matches at 7 bases. The junction had 2 bases not matched to a gene; V was cut back by 2 bases and J by 0 bases. The CDR3 has 14 amino acids. CDR1 and CDR2 from the germline V gene are SGDLS and YYNGEE. Here the CDR3 DNA reads TGTGCCAGCAGCGTGGGGGACAGCTCCTACGAGCAGTACTTC. Amino acids: CASSVGDSSYEQYF.

This clone was observed a single time. V gene TRBV30 combines with J gene TRBJ1-2; D is ambiguous. Trimming took 0 bases from V and 8 from J, leaving 13 bases between them. The CDR3 has 13 amino acids. Germline V CDR1 and CDR2: GTSNPN, SVGIG (reference sequence). Written as DNA, the CDR3 is TGTGCCTGGAGTGTGGACCAATTCGCGGGCTACACCTTC. It is translated as CAWSVDQFAGYTF.

The CDR3 DNA sequence: TGTGCCAGCAGTACAAACAGGGTTGTTGAAAAACTGTTTTTT. Residues: CASSTNRVVEKLFF. The chain couples TRBV6-5 to TRBJ1-4; the D gene is possibly TRBD1 (6 bases). Deletions cut 5 bases from V and 7 bases from J, with 14 bases between. From germline, CDR1 is MNHEY and CDR2 SVGAGI. The CDR3 totals 14 residues.

V and J are TRBV18 and TRBJ2-3, with D perhaps TRBD1 or TRBD2 (5 bases each). V was shortened by 0 bases and J by 5 bases, with 12 bases between the two germline ends. The CDR3 is made up of 15 amino acids. In germline, CDR1 is KGHSH, CDR2 LQKENI. The CDR3 reads CASSPPGPAGDTQYF. CDR3 nucleotides: TGTGCCAGCTCACCACCGGGGCCGGCGGGAGATACGCAGTATTTT.

V is TRBV10-3 and J is TRBJ2-7, with D maybe TRBD1 (6 bases). Germline CDR1 ENHRY, CDR2 SYGVKD. This CDR3 region has 14 residues. V lost 3 bases to trimming and J lost 2 bases, with 11 bases between them. As DNA, the CDR3 is TGTGCCATCAGTGAAGGGGGTGGAACCTACGAGCAGTACTTC. Its translation: CAISEGGGTYEQYF.

This clone was counted a single time. V and J are TRBV4-1 and TRBJ2-1; D remains unclear. Trimming took off 0 bases at V and 1 base at J, with 4 bases between the two ends. Germline CDR1 and CDR2: MGHRA and YSYEKL. The length of the CDR3 is 14 residues. This CDR3 is CASSQEQSYNEQFF. CDR3 sequence (DNA): TGCGCCAGCAGCCAAGAACAGTCCTACAATGAGCAGTTCTTC.

The V call is TRBV4-3, the J call TRBJ1-6; D is undetermined. This CDR3 contains 17 residues. CDR1 is LGHNA and CDR2 is YSLEER in the germline V gene. V lost 1 base, J lost 0 bases, and 10 bases lay in between. The CDR3 DNA reads TGCGCCAGCAGCCAAGGTGGACGGTACTCCTATAATTCACCCCTCCACTTT. This encodes CASSQGGRYSYNSPLHF.

The rearrangement links TRBV28 to TRBJ1-6, with TRBD1 matching 8 bases. J lost 0 bases, V lost 5 bases, and 9 bases had no gene match. Per the germline V gene, CDR1 is MDHEN and CDR2 is SYDVKM. The CDR3 is made up of 18 amino acids. The CDR3 DNA reads TGTGCCAGCAGTCCCCGGACAGGGTGGGACTCCTATAATTCACCCCTCCACTTT. Protein: CASSPRTGWDSYNSPLHF.